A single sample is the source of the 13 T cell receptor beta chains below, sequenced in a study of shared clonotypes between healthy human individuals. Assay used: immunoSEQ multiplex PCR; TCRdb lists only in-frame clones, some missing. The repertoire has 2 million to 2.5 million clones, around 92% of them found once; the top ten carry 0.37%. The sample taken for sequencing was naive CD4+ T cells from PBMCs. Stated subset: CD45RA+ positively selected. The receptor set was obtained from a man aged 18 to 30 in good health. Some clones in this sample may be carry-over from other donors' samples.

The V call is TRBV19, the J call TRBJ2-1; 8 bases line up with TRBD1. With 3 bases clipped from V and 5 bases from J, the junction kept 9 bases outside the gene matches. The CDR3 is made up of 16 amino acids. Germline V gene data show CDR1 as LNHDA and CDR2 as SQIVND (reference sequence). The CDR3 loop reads CASSIDRDRPNNEQFF. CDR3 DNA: TGTGCCAGTAGTATCGACCGGGACAGGCCAAACAATGAGCAGTTCTTC.

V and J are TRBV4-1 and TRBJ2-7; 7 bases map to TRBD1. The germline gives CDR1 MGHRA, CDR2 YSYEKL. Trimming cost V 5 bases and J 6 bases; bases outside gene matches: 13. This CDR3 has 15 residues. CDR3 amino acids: CASSSRFGQALEQYF. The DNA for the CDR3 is TGCGCCAGCAGCTCTCGTTTCGGACAGGCCCTCGAGCAGTACTTC.

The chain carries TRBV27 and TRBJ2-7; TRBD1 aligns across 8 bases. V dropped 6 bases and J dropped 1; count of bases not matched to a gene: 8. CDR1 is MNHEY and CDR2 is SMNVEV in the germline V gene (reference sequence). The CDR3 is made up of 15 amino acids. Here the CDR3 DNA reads TGTGCCAGCAGCTACCGGGACAGGATTTCCTACGAGCAGTACTTC. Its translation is CASSYRDRISYEQYF.

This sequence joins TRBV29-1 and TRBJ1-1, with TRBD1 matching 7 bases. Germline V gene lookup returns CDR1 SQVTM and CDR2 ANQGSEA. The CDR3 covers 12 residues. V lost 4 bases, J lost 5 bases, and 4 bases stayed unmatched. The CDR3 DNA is TGCAGCGTTGCGACAGGGAAGACTGAAGCTTTCTTT. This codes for CSVATGKTEAFF.

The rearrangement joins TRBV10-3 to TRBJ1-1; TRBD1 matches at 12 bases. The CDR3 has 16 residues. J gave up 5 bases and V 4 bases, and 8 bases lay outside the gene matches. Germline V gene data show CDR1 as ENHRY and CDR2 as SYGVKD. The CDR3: CAISGFGTGGKTEAFF. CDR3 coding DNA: TGTGCCATCAGTGGGTTTGGGACAGGGGGCAAAACTGAAGCTTTCTTT.

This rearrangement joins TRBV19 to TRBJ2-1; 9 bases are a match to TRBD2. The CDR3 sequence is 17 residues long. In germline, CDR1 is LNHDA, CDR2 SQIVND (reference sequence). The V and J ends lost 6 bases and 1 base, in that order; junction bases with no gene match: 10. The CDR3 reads CASSNRREGKSYNEQFF. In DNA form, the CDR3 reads TGTGCCAGTAGCAACCGGCGGGAGGGAAAATCCTACAATGAGCAGTTCTTC.

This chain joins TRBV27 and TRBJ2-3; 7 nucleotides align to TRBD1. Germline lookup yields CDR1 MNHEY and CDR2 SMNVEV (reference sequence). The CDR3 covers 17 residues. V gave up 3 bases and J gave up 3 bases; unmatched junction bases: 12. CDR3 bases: TGTGCCAGCAGTTTTCTACTTGGGACAGAGTTTACAGATACGCAGTATTTT. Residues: CASSFLLGTEFTDTQYF.

Written as DNA, the CDR3 is TGTGCCAGCAGCCCCAGGGGGAACACTGAAGCTTTCTTT. This gives the protein CASSPRGNTEAFF. The V and J genes are TRBV7-2 and TRBJ1-1; D might be TRBD1 (6 bases). Trimming took off 5 bases at V and 1 base at J, with 8 bases between the two ends. This CDR3 is built from 13 residues. In germline, CDR1 is SGHTA, CDR2 FQGNSA.

The CDR3 is CAWSADRVSYTEAFF. The DNA for the CDR3 is TGTGCCTGGAGCGCGGACAGGGTGTCGTACACTGAAGCTTTCTTT. The chain uses TRBV30 and TRBJ1-1, with 8 bases aligning to TRBD1. The germline CDR1 and CDR2 sequences are GTSNPN and SVGIG (reference sequence). V was clipped by 3 bases and J by 3 bases; unmatched bases: 9. The CDR3 covers 15 residues.

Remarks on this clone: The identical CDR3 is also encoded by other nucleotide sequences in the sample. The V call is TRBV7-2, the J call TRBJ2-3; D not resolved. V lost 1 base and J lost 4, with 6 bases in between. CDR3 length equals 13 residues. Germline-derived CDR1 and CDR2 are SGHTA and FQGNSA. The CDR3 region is CASSLVGADTQYF. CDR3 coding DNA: TGTGCCAGCAGCTTAGTTGGTGCAGATACGCAGTATTTT.

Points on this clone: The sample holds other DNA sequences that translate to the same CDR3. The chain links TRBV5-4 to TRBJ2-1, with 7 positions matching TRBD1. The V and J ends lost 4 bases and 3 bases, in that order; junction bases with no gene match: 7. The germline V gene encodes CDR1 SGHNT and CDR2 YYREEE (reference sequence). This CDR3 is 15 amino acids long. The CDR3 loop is CASSTGTVSYNEQFF. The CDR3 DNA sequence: TGTGCCAGCAGCACGGGGACAGTGAGCTACAATGAGCAGTTCTTC.

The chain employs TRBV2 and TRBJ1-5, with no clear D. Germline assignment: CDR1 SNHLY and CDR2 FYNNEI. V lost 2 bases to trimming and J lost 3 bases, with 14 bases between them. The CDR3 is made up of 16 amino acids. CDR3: CASSERAGVLNQPQHF. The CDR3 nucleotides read TGTGCCAGCAGTGAACGTGCCGGTGTTCTCAATCAGCCCCAGCATTTT.

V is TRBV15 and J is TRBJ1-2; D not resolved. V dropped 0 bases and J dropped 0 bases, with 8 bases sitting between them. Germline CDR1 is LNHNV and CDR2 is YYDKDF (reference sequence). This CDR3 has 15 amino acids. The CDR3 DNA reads TGTGCCACCAGCAGAGATCGGCAGACTAACTATGGCTACACCTTC. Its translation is CATSRDRQTNYGYTF.